This T cell receptor beta chain was found in a study of early T cells in non-severe SARS-CoV-2 infection. Study at large: Sequencing was performed on bulk RNA from unsorted whole blood, leaving chains unpaired.

This clonotype came up a few times. Its matching antigen is unknown. Individual cDNA molecules received unique molecular identifiers during library preparation. TCRdb processed the 5' RACE reads anew with MiXCR; each CDR3 protein has one entry. This sample carries over 55,000 distinct CDR3 sequences, 12% of them seen once, and the ten largest clones take 2.7%. The J segment lost 5 bases and the V segment lost 4 bases, leaving 9 bases of the junction unmatched. This CDR3 has 15 residues. Germline CDR1 is SGHTA and CDR2 is FQGNSA. Study observations and caveats: Matching results from VDJdb favored anti-spike CD8 responses, leaving private and CD4 specificities undetected.

The source of this sequence is an adult who was a healthcare worker with PCR-confirmed SARS-CoV-2 infection or an uninfected control (not recorded which). This sequence joins TRBV7-2 and TRBJ2-7, with 9 bases matching TRBD1. This specimen consisted of whole blood, obtained at baseline. The CDR3 region has the DNA TGTGCCAGCAGCTCCGCCGGGACAGGGATGAACGAGCAGTACTTC. This sequence encodes CASSSAGTGMNEQYF.